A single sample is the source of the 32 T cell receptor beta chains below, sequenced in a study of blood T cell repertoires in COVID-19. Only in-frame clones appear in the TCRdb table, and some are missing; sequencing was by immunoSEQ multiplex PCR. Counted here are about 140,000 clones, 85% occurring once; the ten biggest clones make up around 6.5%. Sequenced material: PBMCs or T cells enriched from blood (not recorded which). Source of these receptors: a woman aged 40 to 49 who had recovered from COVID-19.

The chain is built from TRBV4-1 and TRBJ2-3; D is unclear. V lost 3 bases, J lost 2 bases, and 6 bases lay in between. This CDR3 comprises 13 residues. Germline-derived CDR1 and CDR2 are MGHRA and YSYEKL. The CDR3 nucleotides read TGCGCCAGCAGCCAGCCCTACACAGATACGCAGTATTTT. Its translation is CASSQPYTDTQYF.

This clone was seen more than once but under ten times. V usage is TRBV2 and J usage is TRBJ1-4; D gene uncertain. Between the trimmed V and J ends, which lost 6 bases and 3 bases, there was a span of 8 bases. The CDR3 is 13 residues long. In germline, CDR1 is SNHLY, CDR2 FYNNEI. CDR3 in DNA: TGTGCCAGCAGCTCCCCCCCTAATGAAAAACTGTTTTTT. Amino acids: CASSSPPNEKLFF.

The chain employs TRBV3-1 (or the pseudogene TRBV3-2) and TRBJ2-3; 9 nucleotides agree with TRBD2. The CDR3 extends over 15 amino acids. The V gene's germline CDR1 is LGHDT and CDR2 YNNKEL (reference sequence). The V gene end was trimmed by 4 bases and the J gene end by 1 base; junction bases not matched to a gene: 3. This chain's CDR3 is CASSLVAGGTDTQYF. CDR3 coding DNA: TGTGCCAGCAGCCTAGTAGCGGGAGGCACAGATACGCAGTATTTT.

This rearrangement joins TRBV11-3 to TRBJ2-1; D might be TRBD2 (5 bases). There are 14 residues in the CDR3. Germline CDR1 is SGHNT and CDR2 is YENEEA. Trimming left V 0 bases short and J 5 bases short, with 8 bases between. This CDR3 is CASSLDPGNNEQFF. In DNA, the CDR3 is TGTGCCAGCAGCTTAGATCCGGGAAACAATGAGCAGTTCTTC.

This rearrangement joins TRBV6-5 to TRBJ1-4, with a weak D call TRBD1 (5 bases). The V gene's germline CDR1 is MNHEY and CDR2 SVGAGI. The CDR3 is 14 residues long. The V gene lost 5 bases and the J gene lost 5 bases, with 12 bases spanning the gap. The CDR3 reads CASSPGLSNEKLFF. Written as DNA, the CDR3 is TGTGCCAGCAGTCCAGGGCTCTCGAATGAAAAACTGTTTTTT.

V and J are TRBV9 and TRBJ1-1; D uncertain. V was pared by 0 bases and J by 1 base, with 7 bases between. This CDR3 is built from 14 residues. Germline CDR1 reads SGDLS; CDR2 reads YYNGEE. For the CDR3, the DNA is TGTGCCAGCAGCGTAGGGGCAGGGAACACTGAAGCTTTCTTT. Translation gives CASSVGAGNTEAFF.

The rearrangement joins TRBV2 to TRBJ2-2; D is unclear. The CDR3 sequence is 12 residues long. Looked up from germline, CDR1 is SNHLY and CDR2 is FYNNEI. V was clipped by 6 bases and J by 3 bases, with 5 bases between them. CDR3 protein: CASRTYTGELFF. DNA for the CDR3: TGTGCCAGCAGGACTTACACCGGGGAGCTGTTTTTT.

For the CDR3, the DNA is TGTGCCAGCAAAAGGAGCGGGAATGAGCAGTTCTTC. It yields the protein CASKRSGNEQFF. This chain links TRBV27 with TRBJ2-1, with a possible D match to TRBD2 (6 bases). This CDR3 contains 12 residues. The V end was cut by 7 bases, the J end by 7 bases, with 11 bases between. CDR1 is MNHEY and CDR2 is SMNVEV in the germline V gene (reference sequence).

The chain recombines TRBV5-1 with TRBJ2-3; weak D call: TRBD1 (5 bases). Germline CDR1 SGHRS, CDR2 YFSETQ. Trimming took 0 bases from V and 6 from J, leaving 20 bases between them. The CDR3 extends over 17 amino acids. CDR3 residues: CASSLAPALGAMDTQYF. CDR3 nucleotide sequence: TGCGCCAGCAGCTTGGCTCCAGCGCTAGGGGCAATGGATACGCAGTATTTT.

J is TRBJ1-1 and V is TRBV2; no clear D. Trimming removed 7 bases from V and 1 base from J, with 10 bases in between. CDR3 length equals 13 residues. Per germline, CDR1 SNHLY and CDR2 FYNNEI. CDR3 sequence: CASNNGGNTEAFF. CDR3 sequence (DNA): TGTGCCAGCAACAACGGAGGGAACACTGAAGCTTTCTTT.

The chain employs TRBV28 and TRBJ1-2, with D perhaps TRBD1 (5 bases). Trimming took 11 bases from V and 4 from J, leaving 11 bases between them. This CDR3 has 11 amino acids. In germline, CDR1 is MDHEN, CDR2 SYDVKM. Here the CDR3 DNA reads TGTGCCGTCACGGGGGGCTATGGCTACACCTTC. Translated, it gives CAVTGGYGYTF.

CDR3 residues: CASRRAGETEAFF. The CDR3 DNA is TGTGCCAGCAGACGGGCGGGAGAAACTGAAGCTTTCTTT. V usage is TRBV7-3 and J usage is TRBJ1-1; D unresolved. The CDR3 spans 13 residues. Trimming removed 6 bases at V and 5 bases at J, with 13 bases between. Looked up from germline, CDR1 is SGHTA and CDR2 is FQGTGA.

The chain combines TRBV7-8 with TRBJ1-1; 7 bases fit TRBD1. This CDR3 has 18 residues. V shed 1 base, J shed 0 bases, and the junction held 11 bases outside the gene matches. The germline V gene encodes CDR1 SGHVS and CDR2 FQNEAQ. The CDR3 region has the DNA TGTGCCAGCAGCTTAGGGACCCCGGGACAGACAATGAACACTGAAGCTTTCTTT. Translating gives CASSLGTPGQTMNTEAFF.

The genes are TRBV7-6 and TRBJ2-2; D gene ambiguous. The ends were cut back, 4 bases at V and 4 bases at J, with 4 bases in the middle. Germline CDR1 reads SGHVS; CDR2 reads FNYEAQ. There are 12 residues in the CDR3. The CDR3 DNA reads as TGTGCCAGCAGCTCCTCCACCGGGGAGCTGTTTTTT. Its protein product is CASSSSTGELFF.

CDR3 sequence reads: CASSLDGTGGEQYF. CDR3 in DNA: TGCGCCAGCAGCTTGGATGGGACAGGGGGCGAGCAGTACTTC. J is TRBJ2-7 and V is TRBV5-1, with 11 bases identical to TRBD1. The ends lost 0 bases at V and 6 bases at J; junction bases unmatched: 2. The CDR3 is 14 residues long. Germline CDR1 reads SGHRS; CDR2 reads YFSETQ.

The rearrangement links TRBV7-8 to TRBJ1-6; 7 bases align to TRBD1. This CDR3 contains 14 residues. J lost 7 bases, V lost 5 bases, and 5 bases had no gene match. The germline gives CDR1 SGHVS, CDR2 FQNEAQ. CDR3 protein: CASSPGTANSPLHF. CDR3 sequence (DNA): TGTGCCAGCAGCCCCGGGACAGCCAATTCACCCCTCCACTTT.

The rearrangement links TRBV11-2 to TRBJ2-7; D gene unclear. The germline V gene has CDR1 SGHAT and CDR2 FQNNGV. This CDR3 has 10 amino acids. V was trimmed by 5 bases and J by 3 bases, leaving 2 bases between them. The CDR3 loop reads CASSLYEQYF. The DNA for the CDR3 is TGTGCCAGCAGCCTCTACGAGCAGTACTTC.

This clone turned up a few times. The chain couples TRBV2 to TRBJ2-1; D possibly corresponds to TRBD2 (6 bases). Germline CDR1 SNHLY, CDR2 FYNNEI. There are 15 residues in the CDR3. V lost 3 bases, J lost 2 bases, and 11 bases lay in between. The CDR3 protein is CASSDGRDTYNEQFF. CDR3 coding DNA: TGTGCCAGCAGTGACGGGAGAGACACCTACAATGAGCAGTTCTTC. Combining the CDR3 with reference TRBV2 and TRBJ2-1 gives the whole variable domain EPEVTQTPSHQVTQMGQEVILRCVPISNHLYFYWYRQILGQKVEFLVSFYNNEISEKSEIFDDQFSVERPDGSNFTLKIRSTKLEDSAMYFCASSDGRDTYNEQFFGPGTRLTVL.

Here the CDR3 reads CASQLGQGPNQPQHF. Written as DNA, the CDR3 is TGTGCCAGCCAACTGGGACAGGGTCCCAATCAGCCCCAGCATTTT. V is TRBV19 and J is TRBJ1-5; 9 nucleotides match TRBD1. Trimming took 9 bases from V and 3 from J; bases not matched to a gene: 9. There are 15 residues in the CDR3. The germline V gene encodes CDR1 LNHDA and CDR2 SQIVND (reference sequence).

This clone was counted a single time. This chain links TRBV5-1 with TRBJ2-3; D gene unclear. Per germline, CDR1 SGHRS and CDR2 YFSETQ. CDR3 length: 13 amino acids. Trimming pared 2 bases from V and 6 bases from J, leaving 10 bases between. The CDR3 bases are TGCGCCAGCAGCTTTATGGGCCGCGATACGCAGTATTTT. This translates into CASSFMGRDTQYF.

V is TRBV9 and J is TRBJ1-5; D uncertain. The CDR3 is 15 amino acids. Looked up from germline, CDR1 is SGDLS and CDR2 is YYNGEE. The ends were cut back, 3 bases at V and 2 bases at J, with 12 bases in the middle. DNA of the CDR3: TGTGCCAGCAGCGGCGCCCCCTTTGGCAATCAGCCCCAGCATTTT. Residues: CASSGAPFGNQPQHF.

The chain's CDR3 is CASSPGGDPRPPNNEQFF. In DNA, the CDR3 is TGTGCCAGCAGCCCGGGCGGGGACCCCCGGCCCCCCAACAATGAGCAGTTCTTC. This chain uses TRBV9 with TRBJ2-1, with D perhaps TRBD2 (6 bases). CDR3 length: 18 residues. V lost 4 bases, J lost 5 bases, and 25 bases lay in between. Germline CDR1 and CDR2: SGDLS and YYNGEE.

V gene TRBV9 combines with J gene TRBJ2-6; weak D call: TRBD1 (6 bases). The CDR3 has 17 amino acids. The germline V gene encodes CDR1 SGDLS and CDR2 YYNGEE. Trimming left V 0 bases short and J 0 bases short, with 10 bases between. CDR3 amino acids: CASSVEGRGSGANVLTF. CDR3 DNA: TGTGCCAGCAGCGTAGAGGGCAGGGGCTCTGGGGCCAACGTCCTGACTTTC.

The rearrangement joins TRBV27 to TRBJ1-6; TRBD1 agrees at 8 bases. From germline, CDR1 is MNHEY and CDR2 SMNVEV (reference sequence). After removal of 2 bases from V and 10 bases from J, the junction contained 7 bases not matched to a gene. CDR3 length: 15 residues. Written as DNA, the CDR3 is TGTGCCAGCAGTTTAGGGCAGGGGGCAGCGTCACCCCTCCACTTT. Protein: CASSLGQGAASPLHF.

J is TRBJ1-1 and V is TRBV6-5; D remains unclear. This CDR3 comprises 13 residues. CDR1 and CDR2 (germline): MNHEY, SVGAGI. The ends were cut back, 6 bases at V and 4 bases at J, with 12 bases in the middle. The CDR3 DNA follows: TGTGCCAGCAGCCGCGCGGGTAGCACTGAAGCTTTCTTT. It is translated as CASSRAGSTEAFF.

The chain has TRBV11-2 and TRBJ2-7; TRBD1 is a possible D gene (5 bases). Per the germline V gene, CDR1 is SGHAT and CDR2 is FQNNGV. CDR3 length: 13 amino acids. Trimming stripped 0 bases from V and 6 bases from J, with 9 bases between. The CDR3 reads CASSLDWQGEQYF. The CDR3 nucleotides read TGTGCCAGCAGCTTAGATTGGCAGGGCGAGCAGTACTTC.

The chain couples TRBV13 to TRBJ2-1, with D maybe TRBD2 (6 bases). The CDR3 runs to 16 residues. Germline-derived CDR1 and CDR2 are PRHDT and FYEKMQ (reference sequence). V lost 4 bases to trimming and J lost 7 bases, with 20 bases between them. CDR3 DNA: TGTGCCAGCAGCTCCCAGGGCGGGGAATTTGGTAATGAGCAGTTCTTC. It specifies CASSSQGGEFGNEQFF.

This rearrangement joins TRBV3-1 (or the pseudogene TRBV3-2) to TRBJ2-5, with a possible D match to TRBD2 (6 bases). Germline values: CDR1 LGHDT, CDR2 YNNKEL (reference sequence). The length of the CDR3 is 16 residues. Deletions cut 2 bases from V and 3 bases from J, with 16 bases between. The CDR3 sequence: CASSQRLVGLKETQYF. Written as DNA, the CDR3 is TGTGCCAGCAGCCAAAGACTAGTAGGGTTAAAAGAGACCCAGTACTTC.

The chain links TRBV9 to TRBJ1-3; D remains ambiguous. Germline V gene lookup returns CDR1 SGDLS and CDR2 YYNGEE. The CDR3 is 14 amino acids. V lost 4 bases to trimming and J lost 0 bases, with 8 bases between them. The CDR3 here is CASSKQSSGNTIYF. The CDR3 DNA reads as TGTGCCAGCAGCAAACAAAGCTCTGGAAACACCATATATTTT.

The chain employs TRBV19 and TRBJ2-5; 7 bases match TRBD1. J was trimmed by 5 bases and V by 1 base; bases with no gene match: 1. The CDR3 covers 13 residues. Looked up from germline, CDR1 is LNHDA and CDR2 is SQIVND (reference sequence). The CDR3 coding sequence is TGTGCCAGTAGTATAGCCAGGGGGGAGACCCAGTACTTC. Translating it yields CASSIARGETQYF. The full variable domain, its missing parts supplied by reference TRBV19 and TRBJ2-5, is DGGITQSPKYLFRKEGQNVTLSCEQNLNHDAMYWYRQDPGQGLRLIYYSQIVNDFQKGDIAEGYSVSREKKESFPLTVTSAQKNPTAFYLCASSIARGETQYFGPGTRLLVL.

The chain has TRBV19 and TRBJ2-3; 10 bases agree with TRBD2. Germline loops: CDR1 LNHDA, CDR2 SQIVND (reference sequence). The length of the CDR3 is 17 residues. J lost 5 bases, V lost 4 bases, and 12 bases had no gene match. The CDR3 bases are TGTGCCAGTAGTACCCCGGGTAGCGGGGGGCCTGGAGATACGCAGTATTTT. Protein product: CASSTPGSGGPGDTQYF.

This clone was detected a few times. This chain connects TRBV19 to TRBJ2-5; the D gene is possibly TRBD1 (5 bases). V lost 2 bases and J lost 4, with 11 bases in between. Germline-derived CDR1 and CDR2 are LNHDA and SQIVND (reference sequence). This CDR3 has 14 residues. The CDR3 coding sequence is TGTGCCAGTAGTATACAGGGTGTGGGAGAGACCCAGTACTTC. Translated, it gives CASSIQGVGETQYF.